What follows are 9 T cell receptor beta chains derived from one specimen sequenced in a study of T cell repertoires in cytomegalovirus infection. Antigens of these TCRs are unknown. In TCRdb, the reads were re-called with MiXCR into one record per CDR3 protein. Found here are some 940,000 distinct CDR3 sequences, approximately 31% of them singletons; the top ten hold 13%. The material sequenced was cultured CD8+ T cells from PBMCs, taken from culture after CMV antigen stimulation. The receptor set was obtained from a human donor in good health (CMV status not recorded). Some clones in this sample may be carry-over from other donors' samples.

The V gene is TRBV20-1, the J gene TRBJ2-3; 8 bases are a match to TRBD2. After removal of 0 bases from V and 7 bases from J, the junction contained 12 bases not matched to a gene. Germline V lookup: CDR1 DFQATT, CDR2 SNEGSKA (reference sequence). The CDR3 is 16 residues long. The CDR3, as DNA: TGCAGTGCTAGAGAGATCACGGGGGGGGCTGAGAATACGCAGTATTTT. Its protein product is CSAREITGGAENTQYF.

The chain recombines TRBV11-2 with TRBJ1-4; D not resolved. Germline lookup yields CDR1 SGHAT and CDR2 FQNNGV. The CDR3 is 16 residues long. The V gene lost 3 bases and the J gene lost 0 bases, with 11 bases spanning the gap. The CDR3 reads CASSFRGSATNEKLFF. CDR3 in DNA: TGTGCCAGCAGCTTCAGAGGCAGTGCAACTAATGAAAAACTGTTTTTT.

This clonotype was found a few times. V usage is TRBV15 and J usage is TRBJ1-1, with unresolved D. V was shortened by 1 base and J by 1 base, with 10 bases between the two germline ends. Germline V CDR1 and CDR2: LNHNV, YYDKDF (reference sequence). CDR3 length: 15 amino acids. DNA of the CDR3: TGTGCCACCAGCAGAGCGGATCTAGGGAACACTGAAGCTTTCTTT. Translation gives CATSRADLGNTEAFF.

This sequence joins TRBV24-1 and TRBJ2-1, with TRBD1 matching over 8 bases. With 5 bases clipped from V and 2 bases from J, the junction kept 4 bases outside the gene matches. In germline, CDR1 is KGHDR, CDR2 SFDVKD. The CDR3 is 15 amino acids. The CDR3 coding sequence is TGTGCCACCAGTGTCGGGACAGGAGCCTACAATGAGCAGTTCTTC. Encoded protein: CATSVGTGAYNEQFF.

J is TRBJ1-1 and V is TRBV7-9; 12 nucleotides line up with TRBD1. V was pared by 4 bases and J by 3 bases, with 15 bases of the junction left unmatched. Germline V gene data show CDR1 as SEHNR and CDR2 as FQNEAQ (reference sequence). The CDR3 runs 19 residues. The CDR3 sequence: CASSYPLGQGARGDTEAFF. Written as DNA, the CDR3 is TGTGCCAGCAGCTACCCCCTGGGACAGGGGGCGCGAGGGGACACTGAAGCTTTCTTT.

This clonotype was seen at least ten times. The chain combines TRBV7-3 with TRBJ2-2; D not resolved. V was clipped by 4 bases and J by 0 bases, with 12 bases between them. Per germline, CDR1 SGHTA and CDR2 FQGTGA. This CDR3 has 16 amino acids. The CDR3 nucleotides read TGTGCCAGCAGCTCAGGAGCGCCCACGAACACCGGGGAGCTGTTTTTT. Amino acids: CASSSGAPTNTGELFF.

The table lists this clonotype with many counts. The rearrangement joins TRBV7-6 to TRBJ1-1, with TRBD1 as a possible D gene (5 bases). Germline CDR1 and CDR2: SGHVS and FNYEAQ. The CDR3 is made up of 12 amino acids. V lost 5 bases, J lost 6 bases, and 10 bases lay in between. The CDR3 here is CASSSAGAEAFF. The CDR3 DNA sequence: TGTGCCAGCAGCAGTGCGGGGGCTGAAGCTTTCTTT.

The chain uses TRBV6-2 or TRBV6-3 and TRBJ1-1; D might be TRBD1 (5 bases). The CDR3 runs 14 residues. The V end lost 0 bases, the J end lost 4 bases, and 9 bases lay between the germline ends. Germline values: CDR1 MNHEY, CDR2 SVGEGT. The CDR3 bases are TGTGCCAGCAGTTACTCCTTCGGGGGCACTGAAGCTTTCTTT. It is translated as CASSYSFGGTEAFF.

V is TRBV6-5 and J is TRBJ1-5; the match to TRBD1 covers 8 bases. The V gene's germline CDR1 is MNHEY and CDR2 SVGAGI. CDR3 length: 15 residues. V gave up 5 bases and J gave up 2 bases; unmatched junction bases: 5. The CDR3 bases are TGTGCCAGCAGTCCCAGGGGGCGAGGCAATCAGCCCCAGCATTTT. Its translation: CASSPRGRGNQPQHF.